These 30 T cell receptor beta chains were sequenced from one sample in a study of blood T cell repertoires in COVID-19. TCRdb's table, derived via immunoSEQ multiplex PCR, lists solely in-frame clones and lacks some. In the table there are 250,000 or so clones, just under 85% of which are singletons. The sample was peripheral blood. These receptors were obtained from a woman older than 75 with acute or convalescent COVID-19.

The rearrangement links TRBV11-2 to TRBJ1-2; 9 nucleotides agree with TRBD1. Losses at the gene ends were 0 bases for V and 4 bases for J; bases not matched to a gene: 15. The CDR3 is 19 amino acids. Germline V gene lookup returns CDR1 SGHAT and CDR2 FQNNGV. CDR3 region: CASSLDPGTGLQASYGYTF. The CDR3, as DNA: TGTGCCAGCAGCTTAGATCCCGGGACAGGGCTCCAAGCTTCCTATGGCTACACCTTC.

The rearrangement uses TRBV28 and TRBJ1-2, with D possibly being TRBD1 (5 bases). Trimming shortened V by 7 bases and J by 6 bases, and 15 bases separated the two germline ends. CDR3 length equals 13 residues. Germline V gene lookup returns CDR1 MDHEN and CDR2 SYDVKM. The DNA of the CDR3 is TGTGCCAGCAAAGTTGACAGTACAGATGGCTACACCTTC. Protein: CASKVDSTDGYTF.

This chain links TRBV20-1 with TRBJ2-7; D is possibly TRBD2 (6 bases). Trimming pared 3 bases from V and 6 bases from J, leaving 9 bases between. Germline-derived CDR1 and CDR2 are DFQATT and SNEGSKA (reference sequence). CDR3 length equals 11 residues. CDR3 residues: CSASGRGEQYF. The CDR3 nucleotides are TGCAGTGCTAGCGGGAGAGGCGAGCAGTACTTC.

J is TRBJ1-3 and V is TRBV19; tentatively, D is TRBD1 (6 bases). The V gene's germline CDR1 is LNHDA and CDR2 SQIVND (reference sequence). V was cut by 6 bases and J by 0 bases, with 12 bases left in between. The CDR3 has 15 amino acids. The CDR3 DNA follows: TGTGCCAGTAGGGACAGCTTTTCCTCTGGAAACACCATATATTTT. Encoded protein: CASRDSFSSGNTIYF.

The V and J genes are TRBV27 and TRBJ2-7; D is perhaps TRBD1 (5 bases). Germline V lookup: CDR1 MNHEY, CDR2 SMNVEV (reference sequence). The V and J ends lost 10 bases and 2 bases respectively, with 18 bases between them. This CDR3 is built from 14 residues. The CDR3 reads CATQPTGEAYEQYF. The CDR3 DNA reads as TGTGCCACCCAACCCACAGGAGAGGCCTACGAGCAGTACTTC.

The rearrangement uses TRBV7-2 and TRBJ2-1; D is perhaps TRBD2 (5 bases). The CDR3 contains 13 residues. Germline V gene data show CDR1 as SGHTA and CDR2 as FQGNSA. The germline V and J ends were trimmed by 2 bases and 6 bases, with 8 bases remaining between them. The CDR3 DNA is TGTGCCAGCAGCTTATTAGCGTCCAATGAGCAGTTCTTC. Its translation: CASSLLASNEQFF.

The chain uses TRBV5-1 and TRBJ2-7, with D maybe TRBD2 (5 bases). The length of the CDR3 is 12 residues. Germline CDR1 is SGHRS and CDR2 is YFSETQ. The V and J ends lost 4 bases and 3 bases respectively, with 8 bases between them. For the CDR3, the DNA is TGCGCCAGCAGCAAGGACTTCTACGAGCAGTACTTC. Protein: CASSKDFYEQYF.

The V and J genes are TRBV6-6 and TRBJ1-6; a possible D gene is TRBD1 (5 bases). Trimming pared 0 bases from V and 6 bases from J, leaving 12 bases between. This CDR3 has 16 amino acids. CDR1 is MNHNY, CDR2 SVGAGI, per germline (reference sequence). DNA for the CDR3: TGTGCCAGCAGTTACTCGCGCAGGGATAGTAATTCACCCCTCCACTTT. Translation gives CASSYSRRDSNSPLHF.

The chain recombines TRBV7-2 with TRBJ2-3; 14 bases are shared with TRBD2. CDR3 length: 17 residues. Losses at the gene ends were 5 bases for V and 7 bases for J; bases not matched to a gene: 11. From germline, CDR1 is SGHTA and CDR2 FQGNSA. CDR3 loop: CASSPQRGTSGSNTQYF. Here the CDR3 DNA reads TGTGCCAGCAGCCCCCAGCGCGGGACTAGCGGGAGTAATACGCAGTATTTT.

The CDR3, as DNA: TGTGCCAGCTCACCACCGACAGCAGTTAGGGGCACAGATACGCAGTATTTT. Residues: CASSPPTAVRGTDTQYF. The chain links TRBV18 to TRBJ2-3; a weak D match, TRBD1 (5 bases). Germline-derived CDR1 and CDR2 are KGHSH and LQKENI. This CDR3 has 17 amino acids. Between the trimmed V and J ends, which lost 0 bases and 1 base, there was a span of 14 bases. The whole variable domain, filled in from reference TRBV18 and TRBJ2-3, reads NAGVMQNPRHLVRRRGQEARLRCSPMKGHSHVYWYRQLPEEGLKFMVYLQKENIIDESGMPKERFSAEFPKEGPSILRIQQVVRGDSAAYFCASSPPTAVRGTDTQYFGPGTRLTVL.

This clone was picked up a small number of times. The chain carries TRBV29-1 and TRBJ1-1, with no clear D. The CDR3 is 14 residues long. Trimming cost V 4 bases and J 3 bases, with 15 bases left between them. Germline loops: CDR1 SQVTM, CDR2 ANQGSEA. CDR3 protein: CSVVSERIYTEAFF. CDR3 in DNA: TGCAGCGTTGTCTCCGAGAGGATCTACACTGAAGCTTTCTTT.

The CDR3 DNA follows: TGCGCCAGCAGCTTTGCAGGCTATGGCTACACCTTC. Its protein product is CASSFAGYGYTF. The gene calls are TRBV5-1 and TRBJ1-2; D is ambiguous. The V gene lost 2 bases and the J gene lost 4 bases, with 6 bases spanning the gap. Germline V CDR1 and CDR2: SGHRS, YFSETQ. This CDR3 has 12 amino acids. The full variable domain, completed using reference TRBV5-1 and TRBJ1-2, is KAGVTQTPRYLIKTRGQQVTLSCSPISGHRSVSWYQQTPGQGLQFLFEYFSETQRNKGNFPGRFSGRQFSNSRSEMNVSTLELGDSALYLCASSFAGYGYTFGSGTRLTVV.

There are a few counts of this clone. The chain joins TRBV6-5 to TRBJ1-1; a possible D gene is TRBD1 (5 bases). The CDR3 has 13 amino acids. Germline V gives CDR1 MNHEY, CDR2 SVGAGI. V gave up 3 bases and J gave up 4 bases, with 9 bases separating them. CDR3 sequence reads: CASSYGGSTEAFF. CDR3 coding DNA: TGTGCCAGCAGTTATGGGGGGTCCACTGAAGCTTTCTTT.

The chain uses TRBV6-5 and TRBJ1-5; 9 bases fit TRBD1. Germline trimming cut 6 bases from V and 5 bases from J; bases unmatched to any gene: 8. Germline-derived CDR1 and CDR2 are MNHEY and SVGAGI. The CDR3 is 15 residues long. This chain's CDR3 is CASSPGTGIDQPQHF. As DNA, the CDR3 is TGTGCCAGCAGCCCCGGGACAGGGATTGATCAGCCCCAGCATTTT.

The J gene is TRBJ1-1, the V gene TRBV9, with TRBD1 matching over 7 bases. Germline CDR1 and CDR2: SGDLS and YYNGEE. The CDR3 has 14 amino acids. With 4 bases clipped from V and 3 bases from J, the junction kept 6 bases outside the gene matches. In DNA, the CDR3 is TGTGCCAGCAGCTCGGGACAGCCGGACACTGAAGCTTTCTTT. Translating gives CASSSGQPDTEAFF.

Worth noting for this clone: The same CDR3 arises from other DNA sequences in this sample as well. The genes are TRBV7-9 and TRBJ1-2; D not certain. V was trimmed by 3 bases and J by 6 bases, leaving 8 bases between them. This CDR3 is built from 12 residues. Germline V gives CDR1 SEHNR, CDR2 FQNEAQ (reference sequence). For the CDR3, the DNA is TGTGCCAGCAGCTTTTCCGGAGATGGCTACACCTTC. Amino acids: CASSFSGDGYTF. Together with reference TRBV7-9 and TRBJ1-2, the CDR3 gives the full variable domain: DTGVSQNPRHKITKRGQNVTFRCDPISEHNRLYWYRQTLGQGPEFLTYFQNEAQLEKSRLLSDRFSAERPKGSFSTLEIQRTEQGDSAMYLCASSFSGDGYTFGSGTRLTVV.

This chain joins TRBV5-6 and TRBJ2-3; D might be TRBD2 (6 bases). CDR3 length: 18 amino acids. The V gene lost 0 bases and the J gene lost 0 bases, with 17 bases spanning the gap. Germline lookup yields CDR1 SGHDT and CDR2 YYEEEE. The CDR3 bases are TGTGCCAGCAGCTTGGTTTCTTTTCGGGGGACCAGCACAGATACGCAGTATTTT. This gives the protein CASSLVSFRGTSTDTQYF.

J is TRBJ1-1 and V is TRBV14; maybe TRBD1 (6 bases). Germline lookup yields CDR1 SGHDN and CDR2 FVKESK. The CDR3 contains 16 residues. The V gene lost 0 bases and the J gene lost 6 bases, with 17 bases spanning the gap. CDR3 DNA: TGTGCCAGCAGCCAAGATCCGGGACAAAGTTCGCCTGAAGCTTTCTTT. It specifies CASSQDPGQSSPEAFF.

Written as DNA, the CDR3 is TGTGCCAGCAGTTTTTCGGGGTTCCAGCCCCAGCATTTT. Its translation is CASSFSGFQPQHF. The V and J genes are TRBV12-3 or TRBV12-4 and TRBJ1-5; D is undetermined. CDR3 length: 13 amino acids. V was trimmed by 3 bases and J by 7 bases, leaving 10 bases between them.

This clone was seen a handful of times. V and J are TRBV7-8 and TRBJ2-1, with 13 positions matching TRBD2. Germline CDR1 is SGHVS and CDR2 is FQNEAQ. This CDR3 region has 14 residues. V shed 8 bases and J 7 bases; nucleotides not matched to a gene: 5. CDR3 in amino acids: CASGLAGVGNEQFF. The CDR3 nucleotides read TGTGCCAGCGGACTAGCGGGAGTGGGGAATGAGCAGTTCTTC.

The chain has TRBV2 and TRBJ1-3; maybe TRBD1 (5 bases). Germline CDR1 is SNHLY and CDR2 is FYNNEI. This CDR3 is 16 amino acids long. V was pared by 2 bases and J by 3 bases, with 14 bases between. Written as DNA, the CDR3 is TGTGCCAGCAGTGAATTGGGACTGATGCTTGGAAACACCATATATTTT. This encodes CASSELGLMLGNTIYF.

The V call is TRBV30, the J call TRBJ1-3; a possible D gene is TRBD1 (6 bases). V was cut by 1 base and J by 2 bases, with 12 bases left in between. CDR3 length: 15 residues. Germline loops: CDR1 GTSNPN, CDR2 SVGIG (reference sequence). CDR3 in DNA: TGTGCCTGGAGTGGGGGGCTCGGGACTGGAAACACCATATATTTT. Encoded protein: CAWSGGLGTGNTIYF.

This clone was recorded a few times. The chain uses TRBV5-5 and TRBJ1-1; a possible D gene is TRBD1 (5 bases). The CDR3 has 14 residues. Trimming removed 1 base from V and 1 base from J, with 8 bases in between. Germline assignment: CDR1 SGHKS and CDR2 YYEKEE (reference sequence). CDR3 protein: CASSLQGGNTEAFF. The CDR3 DNA follows: TGTGCCAGCAGCTTGCAGGGTGGGAACACTGAAGCTTTCTTT. The variable domain in full, with the rest retrieved from reference TRBV5-5 and TRBJ1-1, is DAGVTQSPTHLIKTRGQQVTLRCSPISGHKSVSWYQQVLGQGPQFIFQYYEKEERGRGNFPDRFSARQFPNYSSELNVNALLLGDSALYLCASSLQGGNTEAFFGQGTRLTVV.

Only a few counts were recorded for this clone. CDR3 protein: CASSSTTGTNVNTEAFF. The CDR3 DNA reads TGTGCCAGCAGTTCCACAACCGGGACAAACGTGAACACTGAAGCTTTCTTT. The chain uses TRBV28 and TRBJ1-1; maybe TRBD1 (6 bases). CDR3 length: 17 amino acids. The germline gives CDR1 MDHEN, CDR2 SYDVKM. V shed 4 bases and J shed 0 bases, with 18 bases lying between them.

The chain joins TRBV28 to TRBJ1-1, with 7 bases that match TRBD1. J was trimmed by 1 base and V by 1 base; bases with no gene match: 6. Germline values: CDR1 MDHEN, CDR2 SYDVKM. The CDR3 consists of 16 residues. The CDR3 loop is CASSLSRPGGNTEAFF. CDR3 coding DNA: TGTGCCAGCAGTTTATCTCGGCCAGGGGGGAACACTGAAGCTTTCTTT.

The chain carries TRBV12-5 and TRBJ1-1; D perhaps matches TRBD1 (5 bases). With 2 bases removed from V and 4 bases from J, the gap between germline ends came to 8 bases. The germline gives CDR1 LGHNT, CDR2 FRNRAP. The CDR3 spans 13 residues. The CDR3 DNA reads TGTGCTAGTGGTTTGCAGGGAACCACTGAAGCTTTCTTT. Translation gives CASGLQGTTEAFF.

This clone occurred a few times. V usage is TRBV2 and J usage is TRBJ2-7, with 13 positions matching TRBD2. The CDR3 is 15 amino acids. Germline V gives CDR1 SNHLY, CDR2 FYNNEI. The J segment lost 4 bases and the V segment lost 2 bases, leaving 2 bases of the junction unmatched. In DNA form, the CDR3 reads TGTGCCAGCAGTGAAAGGACTAGCGGGAGATACGAGCAGTACTTC. It codes for CASSERTSGRYEQYF.

Regarding this clone: One junction end disagrees with the germline gene, perhaps due to a read error. This chain uses TRBV7-7 with TRBJ2-5, with 13 bases lining up with TRBD2. CDR3 length: 15 amino acids. The germline V gene has CDR1 SSHAT and CDR2 FNYEAQ (reference sequence). The CDR3, as DNA: TGTGCTAGCAGCTTCCAATTTGGACTAGCGGGAGACCAGTACTTC. It yields the protein CASSFQFGLAGDQYF.

The chain uses TRBV29-1 and TRBJ2-3; 12 positions agree with TRBD2. The CDR3 sequence is 15 residues long. After removal of 6 bases from V and 4 bases from J, the junction contained 8 bases not matched to a gene. Germline V gene lookup returns CDR1 SQVTM and CDR2 ANQGSEA. Here the CDR3 reads CSVNGLAGRSDTQYF. The CDR3 DNA reads as TGCAGCGTCAATGGACTAGCGGGGAGGTCAGATACGCAGTATTTT.

The chain employs TRBV7-8 and TRBJ2-5, with TRBD2 matching over 9 bases. Losses at the gene ends were 7 bases for V and 5 bases for J; bases not matched to a gene: 8. This CDR3 comprises 14 residues. Per the germline V gene, CDR1 is SGHVS and CDR2 is FQNEAQ. CDR3 sequence reads: CASKGGRGPETQYF. Written as DNA, the CDR3 is TGTGCCAGCAAGGGCGGGAGGGGACCGGAGACCCAGTACTTC.